This entry describes one T cell receptor (beta chain). The target antigen is unknown. This record belongs to a study of cytomegalovirus exposure and HLA in healthy donors. Across the whole study: Tens of millions of unique TCRs from HLA-typed donors made up an early data release.

Germline CDR1 is SNHLY and CDR2 is FYNNEI. The CDR3 covers 16 residues. After removal of 6 bases from V and 8 bases from J, the junction contained 9 bases not matched to a gene. Both 60 Vbeta primers and 13 Jbeta primers went into the PCR. Assay used: immunoSEQ multiplex PCR; TCRdb lists only in-frame clones, some missing. This table has around 130,000 clones, about 82% appearing once. Points from the study as a whole: Later, TCR association rates were found to vary by HLA locus, highest for DRB1 and lowest for HLA-C. TCR beta V- and J-gene trimming was later associated with a missense DCLRE1C variant.

The sequence came from a man younger than 45 in good health and CMV-seronegative. The rearrangement links TRBV2 to TRBJ2-1, with 14 nucleotides matching TRBD2. The specimen sequenced was PBMCs. This CDR3 reads CASRRLAGGPRDEQFF. CDR3 coding DNA: TGTGCCAGCAGGAGACTAGCGGGGGGGCCCAGGGATGAGCAGTTCTTC.